The next 24 T cell receptor beta chains were all read from a single sample in a study of T cell repertoires in cytomegalovirus infection. Each CDR3 protein is one row after TCRdb ran MiXCR on the reads. The data hold about 470,000 distinct CDR3 sequences, with about 42% observed a single time. No antigen is known for these receptors. The sequencing used cultured PBMCs, collected from culture after CMV antigen stimulation. The receptors derive from a human donor in good health (CMV status not recorded). Some clones in this sample may be carry-over from other donors' samples.

This chain links TRBV5-4 with TRBJ1-3, with 7 bases fitting TRBD1. Germline loops: CDR1 SGHNT, CDR2 YYREEE (reference sequence). The CDR3 loop spans 13 amino acids. The CDR3 here is CAGGQGDGNTIYF. The DNA of the CDR3 is TGTGCAGGGGGCCAAGGGGACGGAAACACCATATATTTT. The full variable domain, rest sourced from reference TRBV5-4 and TRBJ1-3, is ETGVTQSPTHLIKTRGQQVTLRCSSQSGHNTVSWYQQALGQGPQFIFQYYREEENGRGNFPPRFSGLQFPNYSSELNVNALELDDSALYLCAGGQGDGNTIYFGEGSWLTVV.

The genes are TRBV11-2 and TRBJ2-5; D gene uncertain. Trimming cost V 5 bases and J 2 bases, with 15 bases left between them. The CDR3 length is 15 residues. CDR1 SGHAT and CDR2 FQNNGV come from the germline V gene. This CDR3 reads CASSRAAAPQETQYF. The CDR3 region has the DNA TGTGCCAGCAGCAGGGCAGCCGCGCCTCAAGAGACCCAGTACTTC.

The V call is TRBV11-2, the J call TRBJ2-1; no reliable D call. The V end lost 2 bases, the J end lost 0 bases, and 14 bases lay between the germline ends. Germline CDR1 and CDR2: SGHAT and FQNNGV. This CDR3 has 17 amino acids. The CDR3 DNA reads TGTGCCAGCAGCTTACGGGCAGCCTCCGGCTCCTACAATGAGCAGTTCTTC. Protein: CASSLRAASGSYNEQFF.

The gene calls are TRBV6-6 and TRBJ2-3; 8 nucleotides agree with TRBD2. The germline V gene has CDR1 MNHNY and CDR2 SVGAGI (reference sequence). This CDR3 has 15 residues. V shed 6 bases and J 4 bases; nucleotides not matched to a gene: 9. The CDR3 DNA follows: TGTGCCAGCAGCCAACTAGCGGAAGAAGCAGATACGCAGTATTTT. It codes for CASSQLAEEADTQYF.

Many counts were recorded for this clonotype. The gene calls are TRBV7-9 and TRBJ1-1, with 8 bases lining up with TRBD1. The CDR3 is 13 amino acids. V lost 4 bases to trimming and J lost 3 bases; unmatched junction nucleotides: 1. From germline, CDR1 is SEHNR and CDR2 FQNEAQ (reference sequence). The CDR3 coding sequence is TGTGCCAGCAGCTCACAGGGGGACACTGAAGCTTTCTTT. It codes for CASSSQGDTEAFF.

This chain uses TRBV7-2 with TRBJ2-7; TRBD1 matches 9 bases. The CDR3 covers 14 residues. V lost 5 bases and J lost 7; bases outside the gene matches: 9. The germline gives CDR1 SGHTA, CDR2 FQGNSA. CDR3 loop: CASSQGQGGKEQYF. DNA of the CDR3: TGTGCCAGCAGCCAGGGACAGGGTGGGAAAGAGCAGTACTTC. Full variable domain (rest looked up from reference TRBV7-2 and TRBJ2-7): GAGVSQSPSNKVTEKGKDVELRCDPISGHTALYWYRQSLGQGLEFLIYFQGNSAPDKSGLPSDRFSAERTGGSVSTLTIQRTQQEDSAVYLCASSQGQGGKEQYFGPGTRLTVT.

V gene TRBV7-2 combines with J gene TRBJ2-5; weak D call: TRBD1 (6 bases). There are 14 residues in the CDR3. V gave up 3 bases and J gave up 5 bases, with 13 bases separating them. Per germline, CDR1 SGHTA and CDR2 FQGNSA. CDR3 DNA: TGTGCCAGCAGCTTGGGGGCTTGGACGGAGACCCAGTACTTC. This codes for CASSLGAWTETQYF.

Only a few counts were recorded for this clonotype. This chain links TRBV24-1 with TRBJ2-1; 7 bases match TRBD1. Germline V gives CDR1 KGHDR, CDR2 SFDVKD. The CDR3 spans 15 residues. With V trimmed by 3 bases and J by 8 bases, 9 bases remained unmatched. The CDR3, as DNA: TGTGCCACCAGTGATCCACGGACAGGTACCGATGAGCAGTTCTTC. Translating it yields CATSDPRTGTDEQFF.

The chain has TRBV4-3 and TRBJ2-3; perhaps TRBD2 as D (6 bases). Germline V gene data show CDR1 as LGHNA and CDR2 as YSLEER. The CDR3 contains 15 residues. V gave up 0 bases and J gave up 4 bases, with 11 bases separating them. CDR3 amino acids: CASSQDPGSADTQYF. Written as DNA, the CDR3 is TGCGCCAGCAGCCAAGATCCCGGGAGCGCAGATACGCAGTATTTT.

The CDR3 region is CASSTSLGGDEQFF. CDR3 DNA sequence: TGTGCCAGCAGCACCAGCCTGGGAGGGGATGAGCAGTTCTTC. V is TRBV28 and J is TRBJ2-1; TRBD2 matches 7 bases. The CDR3 runs to 14 residues. The J segment lost 8 bases and the V segment lost 6 bases, leaving 10 bases of the junction unmatched. The germline V gene has CDR1 MDHEN and CDR2 SYDVKM.

The chain's CDR3 is CASIERTGVAGANVLTF. The CDR3 coding sequence is TGTGCCAGTATTGAAAGGACAGGGGTGGCTGGGGCCAACGTCCTGACTTTC. The V gene is TRBV19, the J gene TRBJ2-6; 9 positions match TRBD1. The CDR3 runs 17 residues. V lost 7 bases and J lost 2; bases outside the gene matches: 9. Germline V CDR1 and CDR2: LNHDA, SQIVND (reference sequence).

This chain links TRBV5-1 with TRBJ2-5; D gene ambiguous. V lost 0 bases to trimming and J lost 1 base, with 13 bases between them. The CDR3 extends over 16 amino acids. Germline CDR1 reads SGHRS; CDR2 reads YFSETQ. CDR3 coding DNA: TGCGCCAGCAGCTTGGCCTTGGCGTCAGCCCAAGAGACCCAGTACTTC. Encoded protein: CASSLALASAQETQYF.

This clonotype was recorded a few times. The chain has TRBV6-1 and TRBJ2-1; 12 bases match TRBD2. CDR1 is MNHNS and CDR2 is SASEGT in the germline V gene. The ends lost 6 bases at V and 0 bases at J; junction bases unmatched: 9. The CDR3 has 18 amino acids. CDR3: CASSLRLAGEVSYNEQFF. In nucleotides, the CDR3 is TGTGCCAGCAGCCTAAGACTAGCGGGAGAAGTCTCCTACAATGAGCAGTTCTTC.

The V call is TRBV4-3, the J call TRBJ2-3; tentatively, D is TRBD1 (6 bases). Trimming left V 0 bases short and J 0 bases short, with 7 bases between. This CDR3 is built from 15 residues. The germline gives CDR1 LGHNA, CDR2 YSLEER. The CDR3: CASSQDTGSTDTQYF. The CDR3 DNA reads as TGCGCCAGCAGCCAAGATACAGGGAGCACAGATACGCAGTATTTT.

This chain uses TRBV7-9 with TRBJ2-2; 11 bases align to TRBD1. The CDR3 is 16 amino acids. Germline V lookup: CDR1 SEHNR, CDR2 FQNEAQ (reference sequence). Trimming removed 5 bases from V and 4 bases from J; junction bases left unmatched: 6. CDR3 residues: CASSRGQGATTGELFF. DNA of the CDR3: TGTGCCAGCAGCCGTGGACAGGGGGCGACCACCGGGGAGCTGTTTTTT.

The chain couples TRBV6-8 to TRBJ2-7, with D perhaps TRBD1 (6 bases). The germline V gene has CDR1 MNHGY and CDR2 SAAAGT. V gave up 2 bases and J gave up 0 bases, with 8 bases separating them. This CDR3 has 14 residues. CDR3 sequence: CASSYADSSYEQYF. As DNA, the CDR3 is TGTGCCAGCAGTTACGCGGACAGCTCCTACGAGCAGTACTTC.

This clonotype has just one count. The DNA of the CDR3 is TGTGCCAGTAGTAGAAGACCTCGGGACTACCCAAACACCGGGGAGCTGTTTTTT. Translated, it gives CASSRRPRDYPNTGELFF. This chain connects TRBV19 to TRBJ2-2; 7 nucleotides line up with TRBD2. CDR1 is LNHDA, CDR2 SQIVND, per germline (reference sequence). The V segment lost 4 bases and the J segment 2 bases; nucleotides outside the gene matches: 13. This CDR3 comprises 18 residues.

The rearrangement uses TRBV7-6 and TRBJ2-3; 7 bases line up with TRBD1. Trimming cost V 4 bases and J 0 bases; bases outside gene matches: 4. The CDR3 loop spans 15 amino acids. CDR1 SGHVS and CDR2 FNYEAQ come from the germline V gene. CDR3 DNA sequence: TGTGCCAGCAGCTCCCGGGACAGCAGCACAGATACGCAGTATTTT. It specifies CASSSRDSSTDTQYF.

V is TRBV6-1 and J is TRBJ2-3; TRBD2 matches 7 bases. Trimming removed 9 bases from V and 3 bases from J; junction bases left unmatched: 9. Germline V gives CDR1 MNHNS, CDR2 SASEGT. This CDR3 is built from 14 residues. The CDR3 sequence is CASVSSGQTDTQYF. The CDR3 coding sequence is TGTGCCAGTGTCTCTAGCGGACAAACAGATACGCAGTATTTT.

This clonotype has just a few counts. The chain uses TRBV19 and TRBJ1-5; no clear D. The CDR3 covers 13 residues. The V gene lost 8 bases and the J gene lost 0 bases, with 8 bases spanning the gap. Germline CDR1 and CDR2: LNHDA and SQIVND (reference sequence). In nucleotides, the CDR3 is TGTGCCAGTCGACTCAATAGCAATCAGCCCCAGCATTTT. This sequence encodes CASRLNSNQPQHF. The entire variable domain, with the rest obtained from reference TRBV19 and TRBJ1-5, is as follows: DGGITQSPKYLFRKEGQNVTLSCEQNLNHDAMYWYRQDPGQGLRLIYYSQIVNDFQKGDIAEGYSVSREKKESFPLTVTSAQKNPTAFYLCASRLNSNQPQHFGDGTRLSIL.

This clonotype was seen ten or more times. Possible read error: a much larger clone is one base away. V and J are TRBV7-2 and TRBJ2-3; no reliable D call. V was clipped by 5 bases and J by 4 bases, with 7 bases between them. The CDR3 totals 12 residues. Per germline, CDR1 SGHTA and CDR2 FQGNSA. CDR3 nucleotide sequence: TGTGCCAGCAGCCTTAGCCCAGATACGCAGTATTTT. As protein: CASSLSPDTQYF. Using reference TRBV7-2 and TRBJ2-3 for the parts outside the CDR3, the full variable domain is GAGVSQSPSNKVTEKGKDVELRCDPISGHTALYWYRQSLGQGLEFLIYFQGNSAPDKSGLPSDRFSAERTGGSVSTLTIQRTQQEDSAVYLCASSLSPDTQYFGPGTRLTVL.

The chain carries TRBV6-1 and TRBJ2-6; TRBD2 might be the D (5 bases). V was trimmed by 6 bases and J by 0 bases, leaving 15 bases between them. Per the germline V gene, CDR1 is MNHNS and CDR2 is SASEGT. This CDR3 has 17 residues. The CDR3 loop reads CASREVLTYSGANVLTF. The CDR3 DNA sequence: TGTGCCAGCAGGGAGGTCTTGACATACTCTGGGGCCAACGTCCTGACTTTC.

The J gene is TRBJ2-7, the V gene TRBV11-2; D is undetermined. The CDR3 length is 14 residues. Looked up from germline, CDR1 is SGHAT and CDR2 is FQNNGV. With 3 bases removed from V and 5 bases from J, the gap between germline ends came to 14 bases. CDR3 in amino acids: CASSLTPVTNEQYF. The CDR3 DNA reads TGTGCCAGCAGCTTGACCCCTGTGACGAACGAGCAGTACTTC.

The V gene is TRBV7-3, the J gene TRBJ2-2, with 8 bases fitting TRBD1. V dropped 3 bases and J dropped 6; count of bases not matched to a gene: 6. Germline V CDR1 and CDR2: SGHTA, FQGTGA. This CDR3 spans 15 amino acids. CDR3 bases: TGTGCCAGCAGCTTCGGACAGGGTTTCCCCGGGGAGCTGTTTTTT. It encodes CASSFGQGFPGELFF.